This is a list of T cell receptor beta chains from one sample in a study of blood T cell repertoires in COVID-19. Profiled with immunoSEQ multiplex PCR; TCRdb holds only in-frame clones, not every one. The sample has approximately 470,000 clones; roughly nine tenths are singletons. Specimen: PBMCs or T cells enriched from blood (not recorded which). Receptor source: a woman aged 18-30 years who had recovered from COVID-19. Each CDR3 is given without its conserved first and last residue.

CDR3: ASSHSVVAGNQPQH; V: TRBV4-2; J: TRBJ1-5
CDR3: ASRGGGPLRSPLH; V: TRBV2; J: TRBJ1-6
CDR3: ASRPQGSGGSGANVLT; V: TRBV4-1; J: TRBJ2-6
CDR3: ASSQVTGGIEKLF; V: TRBV3-1/TRBV3-2; J: TRBJ1-4
CDR3: ASSWDRGRGEQF; V: TRBV7-8; J: TRBJ2-1
CDR3: ASRTANTGELF; V: TRBV12-3/TRBV12-4; J: TRBJ2-2
CDR3: ASSKDRERNSPLH; V: TRBV5-5; J: TRBJ1-6
CDR3: ASSWTRLNTEAF; V: TRBV6-5; J: TRBJ1-1
CDR3: ASSLYTGGADYGYT; V: TRBV5-1; J: TRBJ1-2
CDR3: AWMDRTNTEAF; V: TRBV30; J: TRBJ1-1
CDR3: ASSPTGVNYGYT; V: TRBV10-2; J: TRBJ1-2
CDR3: ASSRDNSLYGYT; V: TRBV6-5; J: TRBJ1-2
CDR3: ASSYGVVAGGPRTDTQY; V: TRBV5-1; J: TRBJ2-3
CDR3: ASVGQNTLH; V: TRBV19; J: TRBJ1-6
CDR3: ASSPQLIVNSSNGYT; V: TRBV18; J: TRBJ1-2
CDR3: ASSLELNTEAF; V: TRBV28; J: TRBJ1-1
CDR3: ASSPLVAGGKPLH; V: TRBV18; J: TRBJ1-6
CDR3: ASSQPGVGETQY; V: TRBV4-1; J: TRBJ2-5
CDR3: ASRLLQGGQY; V: TRBV6-6; J: TRBJ2-7
CDR3: ASSLAASSVYNEQF; V: TRBV5-8; J: TRBJ2-1
CDR3: ASSAAGAAGANVLT; V: TRBV6-4; J: TRBJ2-6
CDR3: ASSPRQGAVYEQY; V: TRBV18; J: TRBJ2-7
CDR3: ASSSLPGQNTDTQY; V: TRBV19; J: TRBJ2-3
CDR3: ASSQDFWGEGDTQY; V: TRBV4-2; J: TRBJ2-3
CDR3: AWSVPHGSYTGNTIY; V: TRBV30; J: TRBJ1-3
CDR3: ASSQDKGAEYNEQF; V: TRBV4-1; J: TRBJ2-1
CDR3: ASSLEAGDYEQY; V: TRBV7-6; J: TRBJ2-7
CDR3: ASSPYQGNLYQPQH; V: TRBV7-8; J: TRBJ1-5
CDR3: AWSRQGNQPQH; V: TRBV30; J: TRBJ1-5
CDR3: ASSPPGFMNTEAF; V: TRBV6-5; J: TRBJ1-1
CDR3: RLLEGLYNQPQH; V: TRBV29-1; J: TRBJ1-5
CDR3: ASSLLTAINTEAF; V: TRBV14; J: TRBJ1-1